This record covers a single T cell receptor beta chain. The antigen is not known. This entry belongs to a study of vaccination effects on CD4 cells after COVID-19. Study-wide results and limits: Clones induced by infection and by vaccine showed marked clonal contraction late after vaccination.

CD4+ T cells were isolated after around 9 days of culture. Half-medium changes using IL-2 medium occurred on days 3 and 7. V lost 0 bases to trimming and J lost 4 bases, with 14 bases between them. The CDR3 covers 16 residues. CDR1 and CDR2 (germline): MNHEY, SVGAGI. Produced via immunoSEQ multiplex PCR; TCRdb's table is partial and in-frame only. The sample contains tens of thousands of clones, roughly 60% of which appear only once. The sequence was collected from a human donor who received a COVID-19 vaccine. This chain uses TRBV6-5 with TRBJ2-3; tentatively, D is TRBD1 or TRBD2 (6 bases each). The sample here was CD4+ T cells from PBMCs cultured without peptide, taken before COVID-19 vaccination. CDR3 protein: CASSYSGGRGADTQYF. The CDR3 DNA reads as TGTGCCAGCAGTTACTCCGGGGGCAGGGGAGCAGATACGCAGTATTTT.